Below, 22 T cell receptor beta chains from the same sample are listed, as sequenced in a study of blood T cells in healthy people across ages. Through a sample-barcoded 5' primer and a J-beta primer mix, a second PCR was run for about 6 to 12 cycles. TCRdb recomputed calls from the 5' RACE reads with MiXCR, one row per CDR3 protein. This table has 1,300,000 or so distinct CDR3 sequences, almost 60% appearing once. The specimen sequenced was blood. These receptors all stem from a man aged 18-30 years in good health.

V gene TRBV29-1 combines with J gene TRBJ2-5, with D possibly being TRBD1 (6 bases). TRBJ2-7 explains the end of the DNA better; the J call may be wrong. Per the germline V gene, CDR1 is SQVTM and CDR2 is ANQGSEA. CDR3 length: 13 residues. The CDR3 nucleotides read TGCAGCGTCCACAACCCCTCCAGGGGCGAGCAGTACTTC. It translates to CSVHNPSRGEQYF.

J is TRBJ2-7 and V is TRBV6-2 or TRBV6-3; the match to TRBD1 covers 7 bases. The J call is uncertain, as TRBJ2-5 better fits the DNA end. The CDR3 contains 14 residues. Germline V gene sequence: CDR1 MNHEY, CDR2 SVGEGT. The CDR3 nucleotides are TGTGCCAGCAGTTACCTACAGGGGTTTGAGACCCAGTACTTC. Amino acid sequence: CASSYLQGFETQYF.

A few counts support this clonotype. The chain employs TRBV29-1 and TRBJ2-7, with D possibly matching TRBD1 (6 bases). Per germline, CDR1 SQVTM and CDR2 ANQGSEA. CDR3 length: 14 amino acids. V was trimmed by 7 bases and J by 0 bases, leaving 16 bases between them. CDR3 loop: CSAIGRGTSYEQYF. The CDR3 DNA sequence: TGCAGCGCTATCGGCAGGGGCACCTCCTACGAGCAGTACTTC.

The chain employs TRBV12-3 or TRBV12-4 and TRBJ2-7; D is undetermined. V dropped 3 bases and J dropped 7 bases, with 10 bases sitting between them. The CDR3 is made up of 12 amino acids. As DNA, the CDR3 is TGTGCCAGCAGTTTCCACCGCCATGAGCAGTACTTC. Translation: CASSFHRHEQYF.

The rearrangement joins TRBV6-2 or TRBV6-3 to TRBJ2-6; 10 nucleotides align to TRBD1. The CDR3 extends over 17 amino acids. V lost 8 bases, J lost 2 bases, and 9 bases stayed unmatched. Germline-derived CDR1 and CDR2 are MNHEY and SVGEGT. The CDR3 loop reads CASGRQGQGTGANVLTF. As DNA, the CDR3 is TGTGCCAGCGGAAGACAGGGACAGGGGACTGGGGCCAACGTCCTGACTTTC.

This clonotype showed up just a few times. V and J are TRBV29-1 and TRBJ1-1; a weak D match, TRBD1 (5 bases). The germline V gene has CDR1 SQVTM and CDR2 ANQGSEA. CDR3 length equals 14 residues. The germline V and J ends were trimmed by 3 bases and 6 bases, with 17 bases remaining between them. The CDR3 loop is CSVEVGRGSSEAFF. In DNA form, the CDR3 reads TGCAGCGTTGAGGTGGGGCGCGGGAGTTCTGAAGCTTTCTTT. The whole variable domain, remainder taken from reference TRBV29-1 and TRBJ1-1, is SAVISQKPSRDICQRGTSLTIQCQVDSQVTMMFWYRQQPGQSLTLIATANQGSEATYESGFVIDKFPISRPNLTFSTLTVSNMSPEDSSIYLCSVEVGRGSSEAFFGQGTRLTVV.

This chain connects TRBV28 to TRBJ2-7; D possibly corresponds to TRBD2 (5 bases). Germline V gives CDR1 MDHEN, CDR2 SYDVKM. This CDR3 contains 13 residues. V dropped 2 bases and J dropped 3 bases, with 8 bases sitting between them. CDR3 amino acids: CASSLRELYEQYF. CDR3 in DNA: TGTGCCAGCAGTTTACGGGAACTCTACGAGCAGTACTTC.

The chain recombines TRBV5-6 with TRBJ2-4; tentative D call: TRBD1 (5 bases). The germline gives CDR1 SGHDT, CDR2 YYEEEE. Trimming pared 4 bases from V and 2 bases from J, leaving 16 bases between. CDR3 length: 16 amino acids. CDR3 sequence: CASSAVQEIPKNIQYF. The CDR3, as DNA: TGTGCCAGCAGCGCGGTACAGGAGATTCCCAAAAACATTCAGTACTTC.

This clonotype was observed once. The chain employs TRBV12-3 or TRBV12-4 and TRBJ2-7; 9 bases align to TRBD2. The CDR3 spans 15 residues. Trimming cost V 11 bases and J 4 bases; bases outside gene matches: 15. CDR3 sequence: CAGTSQGGGAYEQYF. The DNA of the CDR3 is TGTGCCGGCACCTCCCAGGGCGGGGGGGCTTACGAGCAGTACTTC.

The CDR3 region is CASSRPGATRDTQYF. DNA for the CDR3: TGCGCCAGCAGCCGCCCGGGGGCGACTAGGGATACGCAGTATTTT. This chain connects TRBV4-1 to TRBJ2-3; D may be TRBD1 or TRBD2 (6 bases each). V was shortened by 4 bases and J by 6 bases, with 17 bases between the two germline ends. Per germline, CDR1 MGHRA and CDR2 YSYEKL. The CDR3 has 15 residues.

The J gene is TRBJ2-5, the V gene TRBV29-1, with 9 bases fitting TRBD1. V was clipped by 5 bases and J by 5 bases; unmatched bases: 6. CDR1 and CDR2 (germline): SQVTM, ANQGSEA. CDR3 length equals 13 residues. The CDR3 loop is CSVSTGGFETQYF. The CDR3 nucleotides read TGCAGCGTTTCGACAGGGGGTTTTGAGACCCAGTACTTC.

The chain has TRBV4-1 and TRBJ2-5; 7 bases line up with TRBD1. In germline, CDR1 is MGHRA, CDR2 YSYEKL. This CDR3 has 15 residues. J was trimmed by 2 bases and V by 4 bases; bases with no gene match: 7. The CDR3 loop reads CASSLLPGQQETQYF. CDR3 bases: TGCGCCAGCAGCCTTCTCCCGGGACAGCAAGAGACCCAGTACTTC.

The chain combines TRBV7-9 with TRBJ2-7; D unclear. Germline V CDR1 and CDR2: SEHNR, FQNEAQ (reference sequence). This CDR3 is built from 15 residues. V lost 2 bases, J lost 0 bases, and 11 bases lay in between. CDR3 DNA: TGTGCCAGCAGCTTACTGGGCGCGTACTCCTACGAGCAGTACTTC. This sequence encodes CASSLLGAYSYEQYF. The whole variable domain, remainder taken from reference TRBV7-9 and TRBJ2-7, is DTGVSQNPRHKITKRGQNVTFRCDPISEHNRLYWYRQTLGQGPEFLTYFQNEAQLEKSRLLSDRFSAERPKGSFSTLEIQRTEQGDSAMYLCASSLLGAYSYEQYFGPGTRLTVT.

This chain uses TRBV2 with TRBJ1-2; D may be TRBD1 (6 bases). Germline CDR1 is SNHLY and CDR2 is FYNNEI. The V gene lost 6 bases and the J gene lost 10 bases, with 12 bases spanning the gap. CDR3 length equals 11 residues. CDR3 sequence reads: CASRQGASYTF. CDR3 DNA sequence: TGTGCCAGCAGACAGGGAGCGTCCTACACCTTC.

V gene TRBV29-1 combines with J gene TRBJ2-3, with 13 bases fitting TRBD2. The CDR3 is 14 amino acids. Germline V gives CDR1 SQVTM, CDR2 ANQGSEA. The J segment lost 8 bases and the V segment lost 4 bases, leaving 6 bases of the junction unmatched. As DNA, the CDR3 is TGCAGCGTTGGGACTAGCGGGGGCCCAGGTACGCAGTATTTT. It is translated as CSVGTSGGPGTQYF.

This clonotype occurred a few times. The J gene is TRBJ1-2, the V gene TRBV29-1; D perhaps matches TRBD1 (6 bases). V lost 7 bases and J lost 2, with 17 bases in between. The CDR3 length is 14 residues. Germline values: CDR1 SQVTM, CDR2 ANQGSEA. This CDR3 reads CSAYLATGNYGYTF. The DNA for the CDR3 is TGCAGCGCTTACCTGGCTACAGGGAACTATGGCTACACCTTC.

The genes are TRBV2 and TRBJ2-1; a weak D match, TRBD2 (5 bases). Deletions cut 0 bases from V and 4 bases from J, with 16 bases between. Looked up from germline, CDR1 is SNHLY and CDR2 is FYNNEI. The CDR3 is 17 amino acids. The CDR3 DNA sequence: TGTGCCAGCAGTGAAGCGCGGGCTAGCCCTCGGTACAATGAGCAGTTCTTC. Its protein is CASSEARASPRYNEQFF.

V and J are TRBV15 and TRBJ1-1, with D maybe TRBD1 (6 bases). The CDR3 contains 15 residues. Germline V lookup: CDR1 LNHNV, CDR2 YYDKDF (reference sequence). V gave up 1 base and J gave up 5 bases, with 14 bases separating them. The CDR3 region has the DNA TGTGCCACCAGCAGAGGGCAGGGGATTGTGACTGAAGCTTTCTTT. This translates into CATSRGQGIVTEAFF.

This chain joins TRBV4-2 and TRBJ2-3, with TRBD2 matching 8 bases. V shed 3 bases, J shed 4 bases, and the junction held 9 bases outside the gene matches. The CDR3 has 16 amino acids. CDR1 LGHNA and CDR2 YNFKEQ come from the germline V gene. CDR3: CASSQTGAGGPDTQYF. The CDR3 nucleotides are TGTGCCAGCAGCCAGACGGGGGCGGGAGGTCCAGATACGCAGTATTTT.

The table lists this clonotype with a count of one. The J gene is TRBJ1-5, the V gene TRBV28, with a tentative D call TRBD1 (6 bases). Trimming stripped 3 bases from V and 6 bases from J, with 9 bases between. Germline V gene lookup returns CDR1 MDHEN and CDR2 SYDVKM. The CDR3 runs 13 residues. The CDR3 protein is CASSLRTAQPQHF. CDR3 DNA: TGTGCCAGCAGTTTGAGGACAGCTCAGCCCCAGCATTTT.

The CDR3 is CASSFASGVETQYF. In DNA, the CDR3 is TGTGCCAGCAGCTTCGCGAGCGGTGTAGAGACCCAGTACTTC. The chain couples TRBV7-2 to TRBJ2-5, with D perhaps TRBD2 (5 bases). The length of the CDR3 is 14 residues. V lost 3 bases to trimming and J lost 4 bases, with 12 bases between them. The V gene's germline CDR1 is SGHTA and CDR2 FQGNSA.

The chain uses TRBV5-1 and TRBJ1-2; D is perhaps TRBD1 (5 bases). V was trimmed by 4 bases and J by 4 bases, leaving 20 bases between them. Germline lookup yields CDR1 SGHRS and CDR2 YFSETQ. The CDR3 consists of 16 residues. Here the CDR3 reads CASSAAGQPIPYGYTF. The CDR3 DNA follows: TGCGCCAGCAGCGCAGCAGGGCAGCCGATACCCTATGGCTACACCTTC.